Following are 25 T cell receptor beta chains from one sample sequenced in a study of tissue-resident memory T cells in lung cancer (dated by TCRdb to about 2019). General conclusions and limits of the study: Per patient, the most expanded clonotype made up an average of approximately 20% of sequenced TRM cells, which suggests that a single tumor antigen-specific clone had expanded.

Antigen specificity for these receptors is unknown. This sample was sequenced with an Illumina MiSeq. Unique molecular identifiers were incorporated into the TCR sequencing libraries, and TruSeq single indexes were used for indexing. TCRdb applied fastp at Q25 and MiXCR to the public reads, then kept only in-frame beta chains. Under each unique CDR3 protein, matching rows form one entry showing the most common genes and DNA. The sample table records over a hundred distinct CDR3 sequences; around 25% of these occur just once. Around 60% of the sample goes to the ten largest clones. Using a BD FACSAria-II, CD8+ T cells were sorted according to CD103 expression straight into ice-cold TRIzol LS reagent. Sequences were obtained from CD103+ CD8+ T cells from lung tumor tissue. Read against the paper, the sample's cell subset or site label means: tissue-resident memory (TRM) CD8+ CTLs. These TCRs come from a human donor with treatment-naive lung cancer (subtype not recorded).

By sample fraction, this clonotype is large (0.1 to 1%). The chain combines TRBV6-2 or TRBV6-3 with TRBJ2-5, with 12 positions matching TRBD2. V shed 5 bases and J 4 bases; nucleotides not matched to a gene: 8. Germline V gene data show CDR1 as MNHEY and CDR2 as SVGEGT. This CDR3 contains 16 residues. The CDR3 DNA reads as TGTGCCAGCAGTCTCAACCCGGGACTAGCGGGAGAGACCCAGTACTTC. This gives the protein CASSLNPGLAGETQYF.

Sample share makes this clonotype large. The gene calls are TRBV4-2 and TRBJ2-5; the D gene is possibly TRBD2 (6 bases). Trimming took 1 base from V and 1 from J, leaving 10 bases between them. The CDR3 contains 15 residues. CDR1 LGHNA and CDR2 YNFKEQ come from the germline V gene. For the CDR3, the DNA is TGTGCCAGCAGCCAAGCGAGCGGGCCCCAAGAGACCCAGTACTTC. This gives the protein CASSQASGPQETQYF.

This clonotype is deemed medium-sized. The genes are TRBV20-1 and TRBJ1-5, with D tentatively TRBD1 (6 bases). Germline assignment: CDR1 DFQATT and CDR2 SNEGSKA (reference sequence). The CDR3 covers 17 residues. V dropped 0 bases and J dropped 4 bases, with 19 bases sitting between them. The CDR3 loop is CSARDLGQYTTNQPQHF. DNA of the CDR3: TGCAGTGCTAGAGATCTCGGACAGTACACAACAAATCAGCCCCAGCATTTT.

This clonotype is large by share. The chain combines TRBV20-1 with TRBJ2-7, with TRBD2 matching 8 bases. V dropped 5 bases and J dropped 3; count of bases not matched to a gene: 9. The CDR3 sequence is 14 residues long. Germline CDR1 reads DFQATT; CDR2 reads SNEGSKA (reference sequence). Here the CDR3 DNA reads TGCAGTGCTTCAGGACTAGCTGGGATCTACGAGCAGTACTTC. It specifies CSASGLAGIYEQYF.

Regarding this clonotype: A far larger clone is just one base off, so this is likely a read error. The chain employs TRBV4-2 and TRBJ2-7, with 8 bases that match TRBD1. Germline-derived CDR1 and CDR2 are LGHNA and YNFKEQ. The CDR3 has 15 amino acids. V gave up 5 bases and J gave up 5 bases; unmatched junction bases: 11. The CDR3 loop reads CASSEEQGELNEQYF. The DNA of the CDR3 is TGTGCCAGCAGCGAGGAACAGGGGGAGCTGAACGAGCAGTACTTC.

By share, this clonotype counts as large. The chain recombines TRBV5-1 with TRBJ2-7; D ambiguous. Germline lookup yields CDR1 SGHRS and CDR2 YFSETQ. The CDR3 has 13 amino acids. V lost 0 bases, J lost 7 bases, and 11 bases lay in between. The CDR3 coding sequence is TGCGCCAGCAGCTTGGATCTCGTGGGAGAGCAGTACTTC. This encodes CASSLDLVGEQYF.

By its share, this clonotype is medium-sized. This sequence joins TRBV7-9 and TRBJ2-7; no firm D call. Per germline, CDR1 SEHNR and CDR2 FQNEAQ (reference sequence). The CDR3 loop spans 11 amino acids. V was pared by 7 bases and J by 4 bases, with 8 bases between. The CDR3 reads CASMGGYEQYF. CDR3 nucleotides: TGTGCCAGCATGGGTGGATACGAGCAGTACTTC.

By sample share, this clonotype is large (0.1 to 1%). The gene calls are TRBV6-2 or TRBV6-3 and TRBJ2-1; D remains ambiguous. V shed 0 bases and J shed 4 bases, with 19 bases lying between them. The germline gives CDR1 MNHEY, CDR2 SVGEGT. The CDR3 length is 18 residues. The CDR3 protein is CASSYSLSSAVAYNEQFF. The CDR3 DNA follows: TGTGCCAGCAGTTACTCCCTGTCGTCGGCGGTGGCGTACAATGAGCAGTTCTTC.

This clonotype is termed medium-sized (0.01 to 0.1%). The chain combines TRBV28 with TRBJ1-5; possible D gene TRBD1, 6 bases. There are 17 residues in the CDR3. From germline, CDR1 is MDHEN and CDR2 SYDVKM. Trimming cost V 6 bases and J 0 bases, with 18 bases left between them. The CDR3 loop reads CASSSLVQGGSNQPQHF. In nucleotides, the CDR3 is TGTGCCAGCAGCAGCCTAGTACAGGGAGGTAGCAATCAGCCCCAGCATTTT.

Only one count was recorded for this clonotype. The genes are TRBV4-1 and TRBJ1-1; unclear D gene. This CDR3 region has 12 residues. The V end lost 0 bases, the J end lost 7 bases, and 6 bases lay between the germline ends. Per germline, CDR1 MGHRA and CDR2 YSYEKL. The CDR3 nucleotides read TGCGCCAGCAGCCAAGATGCCAATGAAGCTTTCTTT. Its translation: CASSQDANEAFF.

In this sample, this clonotype is medium-sized. V and J are TRBV13 and TRBJ1-1; unclear D gene. This CDR3 spans 15 amino acids. Germline lookup yields CDR1 PRHDT and CDR2 FYEKMQ (reference sequence). V was trimmed by 1 base and J by 0 bases, leaving 9 bases between them. CDR3 DNA: TGTGCCAGCAGCTTAGAGGGCGGATTGAACACTGAAGCTTTCTTT. It specifies CASSLEGGLNTEAFF.

This clonotype ranks as large. This chain uses TRBV4-3 with TRBJ1-6; D uncertain. Deletions cut 2 bases from V and 7 bases from J, with 12 bases between. The CDR3 length is 15 residues. Per the germline V gene, CDR1 is LGHNA and CDR2 is YSLEER. In nucleotides, the CDR3 is TGCGCCAGCAGCCAATTCCGGGTTTGGAATTCACCCCTCCACTTT. Translating it yields CASSQFRVWNSPLHF.

In its sample, this clonotype is medium-sized. V is TRBV4-3 and J is TRBJ2-1; a possible D gene is TRBD2 (5 bases). The CDR3 is made up of 15 amino acids. The V end lost 4 bases, the J end lost 6 bases, and 16 bases lay between the germline ends. Germline-derived CDR1 and CDR2 are LGHNA and YSLEER. CDR3 sequence (DNA): TGCGCCAGCAGCCCCCAAGCGGCCGCTTCCAATGAGCAGTTCTTC. Amino acid sequence: CASSPQAAASNEQFF.

This clonotype is judged large (0.1 to 1%). The rearrangement links TRBV15 to TRBJ1-2; 7 bases line up with TRBD1. CDR3 length: 18 residues. Looked up from germline, CDR1 is LNHNV and CDR2 is YYDKDF (reference sequence). The V segment lost 5 bases and the J segment 1 base; nucleotides outside the gene matches: 16. The CDR3 DNA sequence: TGTGCCACCAGCCCCCGGGGGGCGGACAGGACCTATAACTATGGCTACACCTTC. The encoded protein is CATSPRGADRTYNYGYTF.

This clonotype is labeled as large (0.1 to 1%). J is TRBJ1-4 and V is TRBV7-8, with a weak D call TRBD1 (5 bases). With 6 bases removed from V and 8 bases from J, the gap between germline ends came to 10 bases. CDR1 is SGHVS and CDR2 is FQNEAQ in the germline V gene. The CDR3 covers 12 residues. The CDR3, as DNA: TGTGCCAGCAGTACGTGGGGCGAAAAACTGTTTTTT. Residues: CASSTWGEKLFF.

By its share, this clonotype is large. This chain links TRBV19 with TRBJ1-1, with unresolved D. CDR1 is LNHDA, CDR2 SQIVND, per germline (reference sequence). Trimming left V 5 bases short and J 2 bases short, with 6 bases between. The CDR3 is 12 residues long. DNA for the CDR3: TGTGCCAGTAGTGCGGGAAACACTGAAGCTTTCTTT. Translation gives CASSAGNTEAFF.

By share, this clonotype ranks as medium-sized. The chain joins TRBV5-6 to TRBJ2-1; 9 nucleotides line up with TRBD1. CDR3 length: 15 amino acids. The germline CDR1 and CDR2 sequences are SGHDT and YYEEEE. Trimming cost V 0 bases and J 2 bases; bases outside gene matches: 0. CDR3 nucleotide sequence: TGTGCCAGCAGCTTGGGGGACAGGGCCTACAATGAGCAGTTCTTC. It specifies CASSLGDRAYNEQFF.

This clonotype is hyperexpanded. The rearrangement joins TRBV7-9 to TRBJ1-3; unclear D gene. V gave up 4 bases and J gave up 4 bases, with 17 bases separating them. Germline CDR1 is SEHNR and CDR2 is FQNEAQ (reference sequence). There are 16 residues in the CDR3. In DNA form, the CDR3 reads TGTGCCAGCAGCTCGCCCGGGAGGACGCCAGGAAACACCATATATTTT. Amino acid sequence: CASSSPGRTPGNTIYF.

This clonotype was seen a few times. The CDR3 nucleotides read TGTGCCAGCATCACCAGCCCAGGGGGCCGGGGCTACACCTTC. Translating gives CASITSPGGRGYTF. The chain combines TRBV13 with TRBJ1-2, with TRBD1 matching 8 bases. Germline V gene sequence: CDR1 PRHDT, CDR2 FYEKMQ (reference sequence). V shed 7 bases, J shed 8 bases, and the junction held 12 bases outside the gene matches. The CDR3 covers 14 residues.

The chain links TRBV4-3 to TRBJ2-1, with 10 bases fitting TRBD2. In germline, CDR1 is LGHNA, CDR2 YSLEER. Losses at the gene ends were 4 bases for V and 0 bases for J; bases not matched to a gene: 6. CDR3 length: 17 amino acids. The DNA for the CDR3 is TGCGCCAGCAGCCCAGGACTAGCGGAGAGCTCCTACAATGAGCAGTTCTTC. It is translated as CASSPGLAESSYNEQFF.

The chain joins TRBV4-1 to TRBJ1-1, with 8 bases lining up with TRBD1. Germline V lookup: CDR1 MGHRA, CDR2 YSYEKL. The J segment lost 1 base and the V segment lost 9 bases, leaving 4 bases of the junction unmatched. The CDR3 covers 13 residues. The CDR3 coding sequence is TGCGCCAGTAAACAGGGGGGGAACACTGAAGCTTTCTTT. This codes for CASKQGGNTEAFF.

This clonotype qualifies as large. The chain employs TRBV18 and TRBJ2-3; 9 bases map to TRBD1. This CDR3 region has 14 residues. V shed 2 bases, J shed 5 bases, and the junction held 2 bases outside the gene matches. Germline CDR1 KGHSH, CDR2 LQKENI. The CDR3 nucleotides are TGTGCCAGCTCACCAACAGGGGGCGAAGATACGCAGTATTTT. The encoded protein is CASSPTGGEDTQYF.

By share of the sample, this clonotype is hyperexpanded (1% or more). This sequence joins TRBV20-1 and TRBJ2-7; D is perhaps TRBD1 (6 bases). The CDR3 runs 14 residues. Germline CDR1 reads DFQATT; CDR2 reads SNEGSKA (reference sequence). Trimming shortened V by 6 bases and J by 3 bases, and 18 bases separated the two germline ends. CDR3 DNA sequence: TGCAGTGCCCGTCCGTTGGGACAAATCTACGAGCAGTACTTC. Its protein is CSARPLGQIYEQYF.

V gene TRBV4-1 combines with J gene TRBJ1-5; D is possibly TRBD1 (5 bases). The CDR3 contains 15 residues. V was clipped by 4 bases and J by 14 bases, with 24 bases between them. Germline V gives CDR1 MGHRA, CDR2 YSYEKL. The DNA for the CDR3 is TGCGCCAGCAGCCCGGGACTAGCGGAGAGCTCCTACGAGCATTTT. It is translated as CASSPGLAESSYEHF.

In this sample, this clonotype is hyperexpanded. One junction end disagrees with the germline gene, perhaps due to a read error. CDR3 bases: TGCGCCAGCAGCCAAGATCTCGGTAAGCAGCCCCAGCATTTT. Translation: CASSQDLGKQPQHF. The V gene is TRBV4-2, the J gene TRBJ1-5, with D unresolved. This CDR3 region has 14 residues. CDR1 is LGHNA, CDR2 YNFKEQ, per germline.